Presented here are 6 T cell receptor beta chains from one specimen sequenced in a study of blood T cell repertoires in COVID-19. Assay: immunoSEQ multiplex PCR; the TCRdb copy retains only in-frame clones and omits some. Of under 200,000 clones listed, roughly 90% were seen once; the top ten hold approximately 0.5%. Sequenced material: peripheral blood. These receptors were taken from a man aged 50 to 59 with acute or convalescent COVID-19.

This chain connects TRBV11-3 to TRBJ1-1; D remains unclear. Trimming shortened V by 2 bases and J by 7 bases, and 11 bases separated the two germline ends. The CDR3 is 13 residues long. The germline V gene encodes CDR1 SGHNT and CDR2 YENEEA. As DNA, the CDR3 is TGTGCCAGCAGCTTACTGCCGTCGAGTGAAGCTTTCTTT. Protein: CASSLLPSSEAFF.

This chain joins TRBV30 and TRBJ2-3; TRBD2 matches 9 bases. Germline CDR1 reads GTSNPN; CDR2 reads SVGIG (reference sequence). The CDR3 sequence is 16 residues long. V shed 4 bases, J shed 2 bases, and the junction held 10 bases outside the gene matches. The CDR3 DNA is TGTGCCTGGACTGGGGCGCGGGAGGGACCCACAGATACGCAGTATTTT. Protein product: CAWTGAREGPTDTQYF.

The chain recombines TRBV24-1 with TRBJ2-5; 7 bases map to TRBD1. This CDR3 has 15 amino acids. Looked up from germline, CDR1 is KGHDR and CDR2 is SFDVKD. The V segment lost 2 bases and the J segment 5 bases; nucleotides outside the gene matches: 7. The CDR3 sequence is CATSDSNRGFETQYF. As DNA, the CDR3 is TGTGCCACCAGTGATTCCAACAGGGGTTTTGAGACCCAGTACTTC.

The chain uses TRBV12-3 or TRBV12-4 and TRBJ1-1; D unclear. The CDR3 has 13 amino acids. The V end lost 5 bases, the J end lost 2 bases, and 9 bases lay between the germline ends. The CDR3 nucleotides are TGTGCCAGCAGTCTGGGGAGTAACACTGAAGCTTTCTTT. Its protein is CASSLGSNTEAFF.

V usage is TRBV19 and J usage is TRBJ2-5; 7 bases align to TRBD1. V was clipped by 5 bases and J by 2 bases; unmatched bases: 11. Germline CDR1 reads LNHDA; CDR2 reads SQIVND (reference sequence). The CDR3 spans 16 residues. CDR3 amino acids: CASSPDRTGTQETQYF. The CDR3, as DNA: TGTGCCAGTAGTCCAGATCGGACAGGTACTCAAGAGACCCAGTACTTC.

The genes are TRBV11-2 and TRBJ2-7; D not resolved. There are 13 residues in the CDR3. Germline V CDR1 and CDR2: SGHAT, FQNNGV. Deletions cut 0 bases from V and 2 bases from J, with 5 bases between. CDR3 DNA sequence: TGTGCCAGCAGCTTAGATCCGGCCTACGAGCAGTACGTC. It specifies CASSLDPAYEQYV.